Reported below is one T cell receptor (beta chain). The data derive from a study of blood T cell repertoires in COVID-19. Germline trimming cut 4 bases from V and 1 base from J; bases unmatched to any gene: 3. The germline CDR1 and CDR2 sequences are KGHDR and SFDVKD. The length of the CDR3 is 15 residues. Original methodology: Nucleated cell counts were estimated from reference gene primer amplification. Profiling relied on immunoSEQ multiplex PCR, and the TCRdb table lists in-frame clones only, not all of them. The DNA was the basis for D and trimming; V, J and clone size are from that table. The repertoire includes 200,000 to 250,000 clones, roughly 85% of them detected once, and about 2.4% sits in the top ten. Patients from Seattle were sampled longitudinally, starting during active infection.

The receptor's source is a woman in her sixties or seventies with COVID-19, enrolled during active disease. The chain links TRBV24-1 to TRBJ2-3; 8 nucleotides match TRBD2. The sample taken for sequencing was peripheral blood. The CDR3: CATSDSLAGTDTQYF. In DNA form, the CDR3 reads TGTGCCACCAGTGACTCACTAGCGGGCACAGATACGCAGTATTTT.